This T cell receptor beta chain derives from a study of early T cells in non-severe SARS-CoV-2 infection. Study in general: With bulk RNA from unsorted whole blood as input, sequencing yielded unpaired chains.

Germline lookup yields CDR1 DFQATT and CDR2 SNEGSKA (reference sequence). V was clipped by 6 bases and J by 3 bases, with 15 bases between them. This CDR3 comprises 13 residues. TCRdb reprocessed the 5' RACE reads via MiXCR and lists one record per CDR3 protein. This table has approximately 90,000 distinct CDR3 sequences, approximately 12% appearing once. The V and J genes are TRBV20-1 and TRBJ2-7; D might be TRBD2 (6 bases). The sample consisted of whole blood, taken at baseline. The TCR was taken from an adult who was a healthcare worker with PCR-confirmed SARS-CoV-2 infection or an uninfected control (not recorded which). CDR3 residues: CSASAGQSYEQYF. The CDR3 nucleotides read TGCAGTGCAAGTGCGGGGCAGAGCTACGAGCAGTACTTC.